The 23 T cell receptor beta chains below were found in one sample sequenced in a study of CD8+ T cells in alopecia areata. RNA, once extracted, was reverse transcribed into cDNA for use as the sequencing template. The table came from immunoSEQ multiplex PCR; TCRdb's copy has only in-frame clones and leaves some out. The repertoire holds around 140,000 clones, with 40% to 65% as singletons. This specimen was CD4+ T cells sorted from blood, taken at week 0. These receptor sequences come from a human donor with alopecia areata.

This chain links TRBV6-5 with TRBJ1-2; no clear D gene. Germline assignment: CDR1 MNHEY and CDR2 SVGAGI. Deletions cut 0 bases from V and 4 bases from J, with 6 bases between. The CDR3 sequence is 13 residues long. The CDR3 loop is CASSYSVTYGYTF. CDR3 nucleotides: TGTGCCAGCAGTTACTCGGTGACCTATGGCTACACCTTC.

The V gene is TRBV19, the J gene TRBJ2-5; D might be TRBD1 (5 bases). The CDR3 consists of 13 residues. The ends were cut back, 3 bases at V and 3 bases at J, with 8 bases in the middle. Germline V gene lookup returns CDR1 LNHDA and CDR2 SQIVND (reference sequence). The CDR3 DNA is TGTGCCAGTAGTATTACAGGCAAAGAGACCCAGTACTTC. Protein sequence: CASSITGKETQYF.

The chain recombines TRBV7-2 with TRBJ2-3; 7 bases are a match to TRBD2. This CDR3 is 15 amino acids long. Germline V lookup: CDR1 SGHTA, CDR2 FQGNSA. Trimming removed 0 bases from V and 2 bases from J; junction bases left unmatched: 2. This CDR3 is CASSLAAGATDTQYF. The CDR3 DNA reads TGTGCCAGCAGCTTAGCGGCGGGAGCCACAGATACGCAGTATTTT.

This chain connects TRBV5-1 to TRBJ2-1; no definite D call. The germline V gene has CDR1 SGHRS and CDR2 YFSETQ. The ends were cut back, 3 bases at V and 4 bases at J, with 8 bases in the middle. CDR3 size: 13 residues. The CDR3: CASSSEPYNEQFF. The DNA of the CDR3 is TGCGCCAGCAGCTCGGAGCCTTACAATGAGCAGTTCTTC.

The rearrangement links TRBV27 to TRBJ2-7; D remains unclear. This CDR3 region has 9 residues. CDR1 is MNHEY, CDR2 SMNVEV, per germline (reference sequence). Trimming pared 9 bases from V and 7 bases from J, leaving 7 bases between. CDR3 protein: CASPEEQYF. CDR3 coding DNA: TGTGCCAGTCCGGAAGAGCAGTACTTC.

This chain connects TRBV29-1 to TRBJ2-2; weak D call: TRBD2 (6 bases). The CDR3 totals 13 residues. Germline V gene data show CDR1 as SQVTM and CDR2 as ANQGSEA. Trimming removed 6 bases at V and 2 bases at J, with 10 bases between. The CDR3 protein is CSVHGTNTGELFF. Here the CDR3 DNA reads TGCAGCGTCCACGGGACTAACACCGGGGAGCTGTTTTTT.

The table lists this clone with a few counts. The rearrangement joins TRBV7-8 to TRBJ2-7; D call uncertain. Germline V gene sequence: CDR1 SGHVS, CDR2 FQNEAQ. V lost 1 base, J lost 4 bases, and 11 bases lay in between. The CDR3 sequence is 14 residues long. CDR3 sequence: CASSLELIRYEQYF. In DNA, the CDR3 is TGTGCCAGCAGCTTAGAGCTTATCCGTTACGAGCAGTACTTC.

The chain combines TRBV29-1 with TRBJ1-5; D is undetermined. V lost 6 bases to trimming and J lost 3 bases, with 9 bases between them. This CDR3 is built from 12 residues. Germline lookup yields CDR1 SQVTM and CDR2 ANQGSEA. This CDR3 is CSVTETNQPQHF. In DNA form, the CDR3 reads TGCAGCGTAACAGAGACCAATCAGCCCCAGCATTTT.

This clone was counted between two and nine times. J is TRBJ2-1 and V is TRBV11-2; no clear D. CDR1 and CDR2 (germline): SGHAT, FQNNGV. The V end lost 4 bases, the J end lost 7 bases, and 17 bases lay between the germline ends. This CDR3 is 15 amino acids long. This CDR3 is CASSSFDSRPNEQFF. The CDR3 DNA follows: TGTGCCAGCAGCTCCTTCGACTCCCGTCCTAATGAGCAGTTCTTC.

This clone was counted a few times. This rearrangement joins TRBV29-1 to TRBJ2-3, with TRBD2 identical over 7 bases. The CDR3 length is 15 residues. V trimming: 6 bases; J trimming: 1 base; junction bases outside the gene matches: 10. CDR1 SQVTM and CDR2 ANQGSEA come from the germline V gene. The DNA for the CDR3 is TGCAGCGTCCCCGGCCCCACTAGCGGCACAGATACGCAGTATTTT. Translated: CSVPGPTSGTDTQYF.

The V and J genes are TRBV7-2 and TRBJ2-1, with D tentatively TRBD1 (5 bases). The V end lost 1 base, the J end lost 9 bases, and 13 bases lay between the germline ends. CDR3 size: 14 residues. Germline CDR1 is SGHTA and CDR2 is FQGNSA. CDR3 nucleotide sequence: TGTGCCAGCAGCTTAGGGGGCGATCCGCTTGAGCAGTTCTTC. Encoded protein: CASSLGGDPLEQFF.

This clone was detected a few times. The CDR3 region is CASSIRQGGHYGYTF. The DNA for the CDR3 is TGTGCCAGCAGTATACGACAGGGCGGTCACTATGGCTACACCTTC. The chain carries TRBV27 and TRBJ1-2; 7 nucleotides line up with TRBD1. V lost 5 bases, J lost 3 bases, and 9 bases stayed unmatched. Germline V gene sequence: CDR1 MNHEY, CDR2 SMNVEV (reference sequence). The CDR3 has 15 amino acids.

CDR3 nucleotide sequence: TGCAGCGTTGTACCCATGGACAGGAACACTGAAGCTTTCTTT. Residues: CSVVPMDRNTEAFF. This chain connects TRBV29-1 to TRBJ1-1; a weak D match, TRBD1 (6 bases). There are 14 residues in the CDR3. V was trimmed by 4 bases and J by 1 base, leaving 13 bases between them. Germline V gives CDR1 SQVTM, CDR2 ANQGSEA.

This clone was counted between two and nine times. The V gene is TRBV28, the J gene TRBJ2-5; D is possibly TRBD2 (7 bases). The length of the CDR3 is 16 residues. CDR1 MDHEN and CDR2 SYDVKM come from the germline V gene. Trimming cost V 5 bases and J 7 bases, with 23 bases left between them. This CDR3 reads CASSLGRTGGSGTQYF. In DNA, the CDR3 is TGTGCCAGCAGTCTAGGTCGTACGGGGGGCTCTGGGACCCAGTACTTC.

The chain employs TRBV29-1 and TRBJ1-1; 7 bases agree with TRBD1. J was trimmed by 3 bases and V by 5 bases; bases with no gene match: 12. The CDR3 is made up of 15 amino acids. The germline V gene has CDR1 SQVTM and CDR2 ANQGSEA. Written as DNA, the CDR3 is TGCAGCGTTAGTAACAGGGGCCGGGGGGACACTGAAGCTTTCTTT. Protein: CSVSNRGRGDTEAFF. The full variable domain, with the rest looked up from reference TRBV29-1 and TRBJ1-1, is SAVISQKPSRDICQRGTSLTIQCQVDSQVTMMFWYRQQPGQSLTLIATANQGSEATYESGFVIDKFPISRPNLTFSTLTVSNMSPEDSSIYLCSVSNRGRGDTEAFFGQGTRLTVV.

This sequence joins TRBV15 and TRBJ1-2, with TRBD1 identical over 8 bases. The CDR3 loop spans 15 amino acids. Trimming cost V 3 bases and J 5 bases; bases outside gene matches: 8. Germline lookup yields CDR1 LNHNV and CDR2 YYDKDF (reference sequence). The CDR3 nucleotides read TGTGCCACCAGCAGGTCCGGGGACAGGCGTTATGGCTACACCTTC. Protein product: CATSRSGDRRYGYTF.

There are a few counts of this clone. This sequence joins TRBV5-1 and TRBJ1-1, with D perhaps matching TRBD1 (5 bases). This CDR3 comprises 14 residues. Trimming took 2 bases from V and 2 from J, leaving 10 bases between them. Germline lookup yields CDR1 SGHRS and CDR2 YFSETQ. The CDR3: CASSFSRDNTEAFF. The CDR3 bases are TGCGCCAGCAGCTTTTCAAGGGACAACACTGAAGCTTTCTTT.

The chain employs TRBV29-1 and TRBJ2-1; TRBD2 matches 10 bases. Trimming took 0 bases from V and 2 from J; bases not matched to a gene: 1. Germline V CDR1 and CDR2: SQVTM, ANQGSEA. The CDR3 loop spans 15 amino acids. The chain's CDR3 is CSVEELAGPYNEQFF. The DNA for the CDR3 is TGCAGCGTTGAAGAACTAGCGGGGCCCTACAATGAGCAGTTCTTC.

CDR3 in DNA: TGCAGTGCAGAACGCGACGAGCAGTACTTC. This translates into CSAERDEQYF. This rearrangement joins TRBV20-1 to TRBJ2-5; D is unclear. The J call may be mistaken, given a closer DNA end match to TRBJ2-7. The germline V gene encodes CDR1 DFQATT and CDR2 SNEGSKA (reference sequence). There are 10 residues in the CDR3.

The rearrangement uses TRBV15 and TRBJ1-2; no reliable D call. This CDR3 spans 13 amino acids. Deletions cut 0 bases from V and 8 bases from J, with 10 bases between. Germline CDR1 is LNHNV and CDR2 is YYDKDF (reference sequence). The CDR3 loop reads CATSRETVGGYTF. For the CDR3, the DNA is TGTGCCACCAGCAGAGAGACCGTAGGGGGCTACACCTTC. The full variable domain, in which reference TRBV15 and TRBJ1-2 provide the parts outside the CDR3, is DAMVIQNPRYQVTQFGKPVTLSCSQTLNHNVMYWYQQKSSQAPKLLFHYYDKDFNNEADTPDNFQSRRPNTSFCFLDIRSPGLGDTAMYLCATSRETVGGYTFGSGTRLTVV.

The chain recombines TRBV4-1 with TRBJ1-2; no reliable D call. The V gene lost 0 bases and the J gene lost 4 bases, with 12 bases spanning the gap. The CDR3 has 15 amino acids. The germline V gene has CDR1 MGHRA and CDR2 YSYEKL. The CDR3 is CASSQERQAPYGYTF. Written as DNA, the CDR3 is TGCGCCAGCAGCCAAGAACGGCAGGCGCCCTATGGCTACACCTTC.

The V call is TRBV18, the J call TRBJ2-6, with D uncertain. The V gene's germline CDR1 is KGHSH and CDR2 LQKENI. The CDR3 runs to 15 residues. V lost 2 bases, J lost 0 bases, and 5 bases lay in between. The CDR3 region has the DNA TGTGCCAGCTCACCAACGGGCTCTGGGGCCAACGTCCTGACTTTC. It specifies CASSPTGSGANVLTF.

The V gene is TRBV2, the J gene TRBJ2-7; D not certain. Germline V gene sequence: CDR1 SNHLY, CDR2 FYNNEI. Trimming stripped 8 bases from V and 2 bases from J, with 10 bases between. The CDR3 runs to 12 residues. CDR3 in DNA: TGTGCCAGCCGGCCAGGAACCTACGAGCAGTACTTC. Its protein product is CASRPGTYEQYF.